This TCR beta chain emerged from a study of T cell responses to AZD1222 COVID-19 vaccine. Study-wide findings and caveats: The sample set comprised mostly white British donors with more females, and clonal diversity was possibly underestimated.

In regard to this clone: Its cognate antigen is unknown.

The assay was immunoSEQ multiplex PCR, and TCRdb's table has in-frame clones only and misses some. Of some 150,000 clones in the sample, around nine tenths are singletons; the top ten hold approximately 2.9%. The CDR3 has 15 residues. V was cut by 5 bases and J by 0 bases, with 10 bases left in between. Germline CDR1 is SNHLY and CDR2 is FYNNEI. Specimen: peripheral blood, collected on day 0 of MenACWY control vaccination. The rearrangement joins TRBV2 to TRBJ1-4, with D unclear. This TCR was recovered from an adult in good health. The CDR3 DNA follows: TGTGCCAGCAGTAACCCATTTGCAACTAATGAAAAACTGTTTTTT. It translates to CASSNPFATNEKLFF. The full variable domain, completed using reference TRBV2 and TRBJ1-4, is EPEVTQTPSHQVTQMGQEVILRCVPISNHLYFYWYRQILGQKVEFLVSFYNNEISEKSEIFDDQFSVERPDGSNFTLKIRSTKLEDSAMYFCASSNPFATNEKLFFGSGTQLSVL.